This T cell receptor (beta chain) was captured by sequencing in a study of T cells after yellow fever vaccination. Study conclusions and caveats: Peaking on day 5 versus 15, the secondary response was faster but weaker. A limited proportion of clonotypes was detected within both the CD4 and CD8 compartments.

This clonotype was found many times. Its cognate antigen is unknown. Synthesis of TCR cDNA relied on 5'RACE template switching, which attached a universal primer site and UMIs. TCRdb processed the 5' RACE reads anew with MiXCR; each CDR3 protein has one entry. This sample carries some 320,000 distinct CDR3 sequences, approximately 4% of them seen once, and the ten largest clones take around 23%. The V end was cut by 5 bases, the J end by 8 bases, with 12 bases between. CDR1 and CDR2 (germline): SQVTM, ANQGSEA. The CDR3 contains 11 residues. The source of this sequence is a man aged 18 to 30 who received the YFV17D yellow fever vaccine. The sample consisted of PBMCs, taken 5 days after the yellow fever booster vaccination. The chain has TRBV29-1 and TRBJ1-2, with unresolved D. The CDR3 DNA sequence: TGCAGCGTTACCCTCAGCGTGGGCTACACCTTC. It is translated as CSVTLSVGYTF.